This TCR beta chain is from a study of blood T cell repertoires in COVID-19. Data came from immunoSEQ multiplex PCR; TCRdb stores just in-frame clones and leaves some out. In the table there are 110,000 to 150,000 clones, under 90% of which are singletons. CDR3 size: 14 residues. Germline lookup yields CDR1 SGHRS and CDR2 YFSETQ. Trimming shortened V by 6 bases and J by 2 bases, and 15 bases separated the two germline ends. This clonotype was obtained from a human donor in a cohort sampled during active COVID-19. Sample: peripheral blood. V and J are TRBV5-1 and TRBJ2-7, with D perhaps matching TRBD1 (6 bases). The DNA of the CDR3 is TGCGCCAGCACCGATGGGGGCACCACCTACGAGCAGTACTTC. Translated: CASTDGGTTYEQYF.